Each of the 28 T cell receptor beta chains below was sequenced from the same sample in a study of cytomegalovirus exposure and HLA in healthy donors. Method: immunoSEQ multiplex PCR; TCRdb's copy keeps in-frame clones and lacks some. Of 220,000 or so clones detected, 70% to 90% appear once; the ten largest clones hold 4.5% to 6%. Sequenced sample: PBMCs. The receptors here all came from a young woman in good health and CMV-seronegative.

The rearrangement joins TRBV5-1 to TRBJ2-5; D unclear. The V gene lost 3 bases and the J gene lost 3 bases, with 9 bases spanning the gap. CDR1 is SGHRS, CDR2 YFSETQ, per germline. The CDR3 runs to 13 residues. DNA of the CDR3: TGCGCCAGCAGCTCCCAGTGGGAAGAGACCCAGTACTTC. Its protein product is CASSSQWEETQYF.

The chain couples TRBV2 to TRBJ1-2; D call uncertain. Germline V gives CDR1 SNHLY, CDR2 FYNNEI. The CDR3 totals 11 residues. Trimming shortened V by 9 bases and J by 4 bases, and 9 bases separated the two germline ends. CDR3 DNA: TGTGCCAGGTTGGTGGGCTATGGCTACACCTTC. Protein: CARLVGYGYTF.

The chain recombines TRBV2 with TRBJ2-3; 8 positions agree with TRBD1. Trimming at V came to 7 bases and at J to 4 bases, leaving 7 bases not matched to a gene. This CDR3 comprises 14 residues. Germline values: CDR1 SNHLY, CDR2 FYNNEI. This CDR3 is CASKLGQGPDTQYF. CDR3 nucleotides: TGTGCCAGCAAGCTCGGACAGGGCCCAGATACGCAGTATTTT.

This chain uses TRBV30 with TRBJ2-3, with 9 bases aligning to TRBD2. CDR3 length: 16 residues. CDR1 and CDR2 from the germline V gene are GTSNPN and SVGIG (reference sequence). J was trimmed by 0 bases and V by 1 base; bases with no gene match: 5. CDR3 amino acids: CAWSGAGGPSTDTQYF. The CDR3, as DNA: TGTGCCTGGAGTGGGGCGGGGGGGCCTAGCACAGATACGCAGTATTTT.

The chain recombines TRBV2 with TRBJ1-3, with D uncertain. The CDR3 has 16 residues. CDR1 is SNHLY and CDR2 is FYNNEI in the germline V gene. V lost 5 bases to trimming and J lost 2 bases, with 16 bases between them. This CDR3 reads CASSREGPGTGNTIYF. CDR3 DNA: TGTGCCAGCAGTAGGGAGGGCCCGGGAACTGGAAACACCATATATTTT.

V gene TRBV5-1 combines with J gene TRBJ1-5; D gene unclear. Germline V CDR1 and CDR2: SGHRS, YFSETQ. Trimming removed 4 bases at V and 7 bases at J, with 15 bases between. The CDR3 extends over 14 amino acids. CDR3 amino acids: CASSPGSGGQPQHF. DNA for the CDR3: TGCGCCAGCAGCCCGGGATCAGGCGGGCAGCCCCAGCATTTT.

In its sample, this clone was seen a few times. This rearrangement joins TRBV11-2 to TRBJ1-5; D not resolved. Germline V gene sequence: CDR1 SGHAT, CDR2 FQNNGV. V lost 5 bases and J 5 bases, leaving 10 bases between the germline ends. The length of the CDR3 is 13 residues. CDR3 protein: CASSIDMDQPQHF. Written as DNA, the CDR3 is TGTGCCAGCAGCATTGACATGGATCAGCCCCAGCATTTT.

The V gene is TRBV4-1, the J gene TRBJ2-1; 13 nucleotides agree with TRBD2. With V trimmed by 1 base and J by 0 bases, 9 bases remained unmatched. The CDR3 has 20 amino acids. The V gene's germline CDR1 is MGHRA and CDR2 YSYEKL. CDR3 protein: CASSQARTSGGPSSYNEQFF. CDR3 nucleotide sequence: TGCGCCAGCAGCCAAGCACGGACTAGCGGGGGTCCGAGCTCCTACAATGAGCAGTTCTTC.

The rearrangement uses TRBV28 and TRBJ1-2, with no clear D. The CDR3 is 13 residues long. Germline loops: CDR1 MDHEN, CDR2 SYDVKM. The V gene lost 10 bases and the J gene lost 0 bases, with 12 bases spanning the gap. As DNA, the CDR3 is TGTGCCACTTATAATTTCGCTAACTATGGCTACACCTTC. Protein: CATYNFANYGYTF.

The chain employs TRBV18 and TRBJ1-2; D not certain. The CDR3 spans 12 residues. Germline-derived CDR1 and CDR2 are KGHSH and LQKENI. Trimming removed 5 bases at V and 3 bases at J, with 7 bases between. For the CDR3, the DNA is TGTGCCAGCTCAGGAGGAGACTATGGCTACACCTTC. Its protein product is CASSGGDYGYTF.

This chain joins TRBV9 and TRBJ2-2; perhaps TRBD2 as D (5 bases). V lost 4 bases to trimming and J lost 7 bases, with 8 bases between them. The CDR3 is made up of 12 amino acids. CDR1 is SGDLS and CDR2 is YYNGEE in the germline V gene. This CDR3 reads CASSPGGGELFF. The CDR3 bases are TGTGCCAGCAGCCCAGGAGGCGGGGAGCTGTTTTTT.

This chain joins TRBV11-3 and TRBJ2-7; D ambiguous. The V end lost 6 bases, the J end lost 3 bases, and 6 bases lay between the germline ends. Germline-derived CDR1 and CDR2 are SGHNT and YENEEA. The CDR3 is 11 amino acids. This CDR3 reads CASRGFYEQYF. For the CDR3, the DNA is TGTGCCAGCAGGGGATTCTACGAGCAGTACTTC.

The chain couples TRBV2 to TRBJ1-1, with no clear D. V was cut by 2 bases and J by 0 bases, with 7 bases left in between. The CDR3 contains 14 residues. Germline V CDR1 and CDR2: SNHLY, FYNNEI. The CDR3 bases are TGTGCCAGCAGTGAAACGGATATGAACACTGAAGCTTTCTTT. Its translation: CASSETDMNTEAFF.

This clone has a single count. The CDR3 coding sequence is TGCGCCAGCAGCCAAGATCCGACAGTCCCTGTGAATGGCTACACCTTC. It encodes CASSQDPTVPVNGYTF. The genes are TRBV4-1 and TRBJ1-2; D is possibly TRBD1 (5 bases). This CDR3 is built from 16 residues. Trimming took 0 bases from V and 6 from J, leaving 17 bases between them. Germline assignment: CDR1 MGHRA and CDR2 YSYEKL.

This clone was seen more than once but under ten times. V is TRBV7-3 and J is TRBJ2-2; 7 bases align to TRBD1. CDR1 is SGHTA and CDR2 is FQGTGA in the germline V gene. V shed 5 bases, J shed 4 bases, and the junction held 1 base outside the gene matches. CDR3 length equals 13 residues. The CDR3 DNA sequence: TGTGCCAGCAGCGGGACAGTCACCGGGGAGCTGTTTTTT. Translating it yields CASSGTVTGELFF.

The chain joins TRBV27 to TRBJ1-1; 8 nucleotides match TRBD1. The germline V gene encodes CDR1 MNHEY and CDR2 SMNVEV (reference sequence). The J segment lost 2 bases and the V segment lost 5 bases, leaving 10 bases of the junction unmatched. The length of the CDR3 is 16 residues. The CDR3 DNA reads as TGTGCCAGCAGTCCCCTCGGACAGGGACGCAACACTGAAGCTTTCTTT. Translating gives CASSPLGQGRNTEAFF.

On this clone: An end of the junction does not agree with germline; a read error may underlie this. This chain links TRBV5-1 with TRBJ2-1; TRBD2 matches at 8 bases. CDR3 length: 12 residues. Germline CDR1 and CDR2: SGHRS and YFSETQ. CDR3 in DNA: TGCGCCAGCAGCTTGCGGGGGGGCCGTGACGTCTTC. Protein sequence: CASSLRGGRDVF. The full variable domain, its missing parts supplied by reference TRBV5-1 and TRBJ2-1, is KAGVTQTPRYLIKTRGQQVTLSCSPISGHRSVSWYQQTPGQGLQFLFEYFSETQRNKGNFPGRFSGRQFSNSRSEMNVSTLELGDSALYLCASSLRGGRDVFGPGTRLTVL.

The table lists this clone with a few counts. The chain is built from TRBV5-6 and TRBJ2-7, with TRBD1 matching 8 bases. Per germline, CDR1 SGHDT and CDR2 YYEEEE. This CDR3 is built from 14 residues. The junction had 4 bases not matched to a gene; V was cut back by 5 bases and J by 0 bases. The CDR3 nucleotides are TGTGCCAGCAGTTGGACAGGGCCCTCCTACGAGCAGTACTTC. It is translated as CASSWTGPSYEQYF.

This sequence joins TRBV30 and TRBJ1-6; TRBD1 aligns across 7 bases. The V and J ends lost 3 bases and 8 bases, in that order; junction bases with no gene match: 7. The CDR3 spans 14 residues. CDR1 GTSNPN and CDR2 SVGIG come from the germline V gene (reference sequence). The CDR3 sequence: CAWSEGQGDSPLHF. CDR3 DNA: TGTGCCTGGAGCGAGGGTCAGGGGGATTCACCCCTCCACTTT.

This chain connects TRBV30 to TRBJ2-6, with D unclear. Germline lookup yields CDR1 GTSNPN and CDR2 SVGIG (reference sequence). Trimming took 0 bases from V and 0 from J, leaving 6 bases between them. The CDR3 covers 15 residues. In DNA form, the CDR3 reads TGTGCCTGGAGTGTAATAACCTCTGGGGCCAACGTCCTGACTTTC. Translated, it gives CAWSVITSGANVLTF.

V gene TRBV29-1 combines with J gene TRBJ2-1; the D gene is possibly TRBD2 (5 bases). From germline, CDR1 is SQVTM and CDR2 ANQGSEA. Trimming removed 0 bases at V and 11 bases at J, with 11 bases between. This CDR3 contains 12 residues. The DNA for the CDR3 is TGCAGCGTTGAAGATAGACGGGGTCAGCAGTTCTTC. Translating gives CSVEDRRGQQFF.

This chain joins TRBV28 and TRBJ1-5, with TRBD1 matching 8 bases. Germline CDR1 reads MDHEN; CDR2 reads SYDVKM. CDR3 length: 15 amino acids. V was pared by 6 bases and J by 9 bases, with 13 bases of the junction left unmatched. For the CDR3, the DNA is TGTGCCAGCAGCGCGGACAGGGACCGGGGACGGCCCCAGCATTTT. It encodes CASSADRDRGRPQHF.

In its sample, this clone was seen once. CDR3 protein: CASSPRQGGETQYF. The DNA for the CDR3 is TGTGCCAGCAGCCCTCGACAGGGCGGGGAGACCCAGTACTTC. The V gene is TRBV7-9, the J gene TRBJ2-5; TRBD1 matches at 7 bases. The CDR3 totals 14 residues. Germline V CDR1 and CDR2: SEHNR, FQNEAQ (reference sequence). The J segment lost 5 bases and the V segment lost 5 bases, leaving 8 bases of the junction unmatched.

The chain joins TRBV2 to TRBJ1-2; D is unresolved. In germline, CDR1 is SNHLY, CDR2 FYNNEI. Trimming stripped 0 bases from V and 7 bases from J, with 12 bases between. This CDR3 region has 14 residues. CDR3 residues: CASSEAPTEAGYTF. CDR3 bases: TGTGCCAGCAGTGAAGCTCCCACGGAGGCTGGCTACACCTTC.

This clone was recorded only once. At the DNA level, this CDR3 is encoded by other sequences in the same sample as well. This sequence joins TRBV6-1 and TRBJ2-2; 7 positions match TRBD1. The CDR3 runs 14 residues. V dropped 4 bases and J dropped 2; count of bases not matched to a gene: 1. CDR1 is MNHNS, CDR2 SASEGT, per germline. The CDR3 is CASSGQGNTGELFF. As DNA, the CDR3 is TGTGCCAGCAGTGGACAGGGCAACACCGGGGAGCTGTTTTTT.

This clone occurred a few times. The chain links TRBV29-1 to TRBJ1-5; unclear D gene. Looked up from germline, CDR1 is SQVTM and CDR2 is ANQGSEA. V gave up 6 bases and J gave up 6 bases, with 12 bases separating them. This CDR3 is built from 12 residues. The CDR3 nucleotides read TGCAGCGTATCGACGGGCGGTCAGCCCCAGCATTTT. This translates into CSVSTGGQPQHF.

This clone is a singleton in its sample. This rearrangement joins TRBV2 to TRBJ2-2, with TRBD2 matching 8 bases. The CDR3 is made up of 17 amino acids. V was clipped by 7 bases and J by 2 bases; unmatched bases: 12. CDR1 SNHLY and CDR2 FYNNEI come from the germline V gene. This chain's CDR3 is CASTLGRAGGNTGELFF. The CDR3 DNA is TGTGCCAGCACCCTTGGACGGGCGGGAGGCAACACCGGGGAGCTGTTTTTT. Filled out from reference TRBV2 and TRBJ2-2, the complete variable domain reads EPEVTQTPSHQVTQMGQEVILRCVPISNHLYFYWYRQILGQKVEFLVSFYNNEISEKSEIFDDQFSVERPDGSNFTLKIRSTKLEDSAMYFCASTLGRAGGNTGELFFGEGSRLTVL.

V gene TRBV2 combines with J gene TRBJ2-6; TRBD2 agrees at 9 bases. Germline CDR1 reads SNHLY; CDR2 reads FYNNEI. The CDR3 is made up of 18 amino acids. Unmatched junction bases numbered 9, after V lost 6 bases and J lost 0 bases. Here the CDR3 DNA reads TGTGCCAGCAGCCCCGGGGGTAGCGGGGGCTCTGGGGCCAACGTCCTGACTTTC. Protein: CASSPGGSGGSGANVLTF.